This T cell receptor (beta chain) came from a study of early T cells in non-severe SARS-CoV-2 infection. Germline V gives CDR1 SGHRS, CDR2 YFSETQ. The CDR3 runs 16 residues. V gave up 3 bases and J gave up 1 base; unmatched junction bases: 9. This clonotype was recorded at least ten times. As part of library construction, unique molecular identifiers were attached to individual cDNA molecules. TCRdb used MiXCR to reprocess the 5' RACE reads, holding one entry per CDR3 protein. The sample includes tens of thousands of distinct CDR3 sequences, less than 9.5% of them seen just once. The chain employs TRBV5-1 and TRBJ1-1; 7 positions agree with TRBD1. The TCR sequence derives from an adult who was a healthcare worker with PCR-confirmed SARS-CoV-2 infection or an uninfected control (not recorded which). Sequences were obtained from whole blood. The CDR3 DNA reads TGCGCCAGCAGCTCCAATCTGCGGACAGGGAACACTGAAGCTTTCTTT. The encoded protein is CASSSNLRTGNTEAFF.